Presented here are 32 T cell receptor beta chains from one specimen sequenced in a study of cytomegalovirus exposure and HLA in healthy donors. Researchers ran the PCR with 60 Vbeta and 13 Jbeta primers. Profiling relied on immunoSEQ multiplex PCR, and the TCRdb table lists in-frame clones only, not all of them. The table lists more than 110,000 clones, around four fifths of them singletons, with 1.2% to 1.5% in the top ten. What was sequenced was PBMCs. The receptors shown here come from a young man in good health and CMV-seropositive.

This chain joins TRBV9 and TRBJ2-7; 9 nucleotides line up with TRBD2. CDR3 length: 17 residues. Germline V CDR1 and CDR2: SGDLS, YYNGEE. V lost 0 bases and J lost 4; bases outside the gene matches: 11. CDR3 nucleotide sequence: TGTGCCAGCAGCGTAGGAGGCAGGCCGGGACTAGCATACGAGCAGTACTTC. Translated: CASSVGGRPGLAYEQYF.

The V and J genes are TRBV4-1 and TRBJ2-4; perhaps TRBD1 as D (5 bases). Germline V gene data show CDR1 as MGHRA and CDR2 as YSYEKL. This CDR3 has 14 residues. V dropped 5 bases and J dropped 6 bases, with 14 bases sitting between them. The CDR3 DNA sequence: TGCGCCAGCAGCTTTCAGGGTATTGGAAACATTCAGTACTTC. Protein product: CASSFQGIGNIQYF.

The CDR3 nucleotides are TGCGCCAGCAGCCAGGTACAAGGGGGAATACAGTATTTT. Protein product: CASSQVQGGIQYF. The chain couples TRBV4-1 to TRBJ2-3; maybe TRBD1 (6 bases). CDR1 and CDR2 from the germline V gene are MGHRA and YSYEKL. V shed 3 bases and J shed 12 bases, with 16 bases lying between them. This CDR3 has 13 residues.

The chain couples TRBV19 to TRBJ2-2, with D possibly TRBD2 on 6 matching bases. The CDR3 spans 15 residues. V dropped 5 bases and J dropped 2 bases, with 12 bases sitting between them. The germline V gene has CDR1 LNHDA and CDR2 SQIVND (reference sequence). CDR3 region: CASSRDGGNTGELFF. The CDR3 DNA follows: TGTGCCAGTAGTCGGGACGGGGGAAACACCGGGGAGCTGTTTTTT.

This clone was seen more than once but under ten times. The chain joins TRBV6-5 to TRBJ1-5; D not resolved. Trimming left V 5 bases short and J 4 bases short, with 6 bases between. Germline V lookup: CDR1 MNHEY, CDR2 SVGAGI. The length of the CDR3 is 12 residues. The CDR3 DNA reads TGTGCCAGCAGTAAGACTAATCAGCCCCAGCATTTT. The encoded protein is CASSKTNQPQHF.

The J gene is TRBJ2-1, the V gene TRBV7-9; 10 bases fit TRBD2. The CDR3 extends over 15 amino acids. Trimming took 5 bases from V and 3 from J; bases not matched to a gene: 4. The germline CDR1 and CDR2 sequences are SEHNR and FQNEAQ (reference sequence). CDR3 amino acids: CASSLGTSDYNEQFF. The CDR3 region has the DNA TGTGCCAGCAGCCTCGGGACTAGCGACTACAATGAGCAGTTCTTC.

This clone occurred a few times. CDR3 sequence (DNA): TGTGCCAGCAGTGCCCGACTAGCGGGGGGTAGCTCCTACGAGCAGTACTTC. Its translation is CASSARLAGGSSYEQYF. The chain carries TRBV6-1 and TRBJ2-7; 13 nucleotides align to TRBD2. This CDR3 spans 17 amino acids. Per the germline V gene, CDR1 is MNHNS and CDR2 is SASEGT. Trimming took 4 bases from V and 0 from J; bases not matched to a gene: 6.

V gene TRBV19 combines with J gene TRBJ1-2; D perhaps matches TRBD1 (6 bases). CDR1 LNHDA and CDR2 SQIVND come from the germline V gene (reference sequence). CDR3 length: 12 residues. V lost 10 bases to trimming and J lost 4 bases, with 13 bases between them. CDR3 region: CATSQGTYGYTF. In DNA, the CDR3 is TGTGCCACTTCTCAGGGGACCTATGGCTACACCTTC. Supplemented by reference TRBV19 and TRBJ1-2, the full variable domain reads DGGITQSPKYLFRKEGQNVTLSCEQNLNHDAMYWYRQDPGQGLRLIYYSQIVNDFQKGDIAEGYSVSREKKESFPLTVTSAQKNPTAFYLCATSQGTYGYTFGSGTRLTVV.

The CDR3 sequence: CASSPRDRVNTEAFF. The DNA for the CDR3 is TGTGCCAGCAGCCCCCGGGACAGGGTGAACACTGAAGCTTTCTTT. V is TRBV7-9 and J is TRBJ1-1, with 9 bases fitting TRBD1. The CDR3 consists of 15 residues. Per germline, CDR1 SEHNR and CDR2 FQNEAQ (reference sequence). V shed 5 bases, J shed 0 bases, and the junction held 4 bases outside the gene matches.

This clone showed up just once. The genes are TRBV5-4 and TRBJ2-5; 8 positions agree with TRBD2. Matching the DNA end better, TRBJ2-7 makes the J call doubtful. The CDR3 loop spans 12 amino acids. Germline CDR1 and CDR2: SGHNT and YYREEE (reference sequence). CDR3: CAIGGLGYEQYF. Here the CDR3 DNA reads TGTGCCATCGGGGGACTAGGCTACGAGCAGTACTTC.

The chain has TRBV11-3 and TRBJ1-5, with D uncertain. Looked up from germline, CDR1 is SGHNT and CDR2 is YENEEA. V was cut by 9 bases and J by 1 base, with 7 bases left in between. The length of the CDR3 is 12 residues. CDR3 DNA: TGTGCCAGTACCCGGAGCAATCAGCCCCAGCATTTT. As protein: CASTRSNQPQHF. The variable domain in full, completed from reference TRBV11-3 and TRBJ1-5, reads EAGVVQSPRYKIIEKKQPVAFWCNPISGHNTLYWYLQNLGQGPELLIRYENEEAVDDSQLPKDRFSAERLKGVDSTLKIQPAELGDSAVYLCASTRSNQPQHFGDGTRLSIL.

The chain joins TRBV6-6 to TRBJ1-1; possibly TRBD1 for D (6 bases). This CDR3 is 16 amino acids long. Per the germline V gene, CDR1 is MNHNY and CDR2 is SVGAGI (reference sequence). V was shortened by 6 bases and J by 1 base, with 18 bases between the two germline ends. The CDR3 loop is CASSWAANRENTEAFF. The CDR3, as DNA: TGTGCCAGCAGCTGGGCAGCGAACAGGGAGAACACTGAAGCTTTCTTT.

The rearrangement uses TRBV21-1 and TRBJ1-4; the DNA was not compared with TRBD1, the D call given in the table. TRBV21-1 is described as a pseudogene. This CDR3 spans 16 amino acids. The DNA for the CDR3 is TGTGCCAGCAGCAAAGGGACAGGGGGTACTAATGAAAAACTGTTTTTT. It translates to CASSKGTGGTNEKLFF.

The gene calls are TRBV29-1 and TRBJ2-1; 12 positions match TRBD2. The CDR3 has 19 amino acids. The germline V gene encodes CDR1 SQVTM and CDR2 ANQGSEA. V dropped 4 bases and J dropped 3; count of bases not matched to a gene: 16. The CDR3 DNA is TGCAGCGTTGCGTTCCGAGCGACTAGCGGGAGTCGGGGCTACAATGAGCAGTTCTTC. Translating gives CSVAFRATSGSRGYNEQFF.

This sequence joins TRBV6-5 and TRBJ2-2, with 7 bases matching TRBD1. Trimming cost V 2 bases and J 4 bases; bases outside gene matches: 4. This CDR3 has 15 residues. CDR1 and CDR2 (germline): MNHEY, SVGAGI. The CDR3 is CASSYQGQSTGELFF. The CDR3 region has the DNA TGTGCCAGCAGTTACCAGGGACAGAGCACCGGGGAGCTGTTTTTT.

This clone occurred once. The sample has other DNA sequences that encode this CDR3 too. V and J are TRBV28 and TRBJ2-5; 9 bases agree with TRBD2. The V segment lost 8 bases and the J segment 3 bases; nucleotides outside the gene matches: 4. The V gene's germline CDR1 is MDHEN and CDR2 SYDVKM. CDR3 length equals 13 residues. The CDR3 region is CASSPSGEETQYF. As DNA, the CDR3 is TGTGCCAGCTCCCCTAGCGGGGAAGAGACCCAGTACTTC.

As for this clone: This sample includes further DNA sequences coding for the same CDR3. The J gene is TRBJ2-2, the V gene TRBV29-1; 8 nucleotides agree with TRBD1. The CDR3 is made up of 13 amino acids. The germline gives CDR1 SQVTM, CDR2 ANQGSEA. Trimming cost V 6 bases and J 2 bases; bases outside gene matches: 2. The CDR3 loop reads CSVGQGNTGELFF. The DNA for the CDR3 is TGCAGCGTCGGACAGGGAAACACCGGGGAGCTGTTTTTT.

This clone showed up just a few times. The chain is built from TRBV19 and TRBJ2-1; 8 nucleotides line up with TRBD2. From germline, CDR1 is LNHDA and CDR2 SQIVND (reference sequence). This CDR3 contains 14 residues. V gave up 8 bases and J gave up 3 bases; unmatched junction bases: 6. CDR3 sequence (DNA): TGTGCCAGTGAGAGAGCGGGGGACTACAATGAGCAGTTCTTC. This sequence encodes CASERAGDYNEQFF.

This chain links TRBV7-9 with TRBJ1-1, with TRBD1 identical over 9 bases. Per germline, CDR1 SEHNR and CDR2 FQNEAQ (reference sequence). The CDR3 is 14 residues long. The ends lost 5 bases at V and 1 base at J; junction bases unmatched: 2. The CDR3 DNA reads as TGTGCCAGCAGCGCGGGACAGGGGAACACTGAAGCTTTCTTT. As protein: CASSAGQGNTEAFF.

In its sample, this clone was seen once. V gene TRBV15 combines with J gene TRBJ2-3, with D uncertain. In germline, CDR1 is LNHNV, CDR2 YYDKDF (reference sequence). The length of the CDR3 is 16 residues. Trimming removed 5 bases at V and 6 bases at J, with 21 bases between. The CDR3 region has the DNA TGTGCCACCAGCCCCCTAGTATTTTCCCCACACGATACGCAGTATTTT. This codes for CATSPLVFSPHDTQYF.

The chain recombines TRBV7-9 with TRBJ2-5; 8 bases match TRBD1. This CDR3 region has 15 residues. The germline gives CDR1 SEHNR, CDR2 FQNEAQ (reference sequence). J was trimmed by 5 bases and V by 5 bases; bases with no gene match: 10. The CDR3 DNA reads as TGTGCCAGCAGCCCCCGACAGGGGCGGACGGAGACCCAGTACTTC. Its translation: CASSPRQGRTETQYF.

Note on this clone: The conserved closing phenylalanine or tryptophan is absent in this CDR3, likely reflecting a read error. It is unclear where the CDR3 begins or ends on the DNA, so no DNA is shown, and the CDR3 is as TCRdb lists it. The gene calls are TRBV23-1 and TRBJ2-7; no check of the table's D call, TRBD1, against the DNA was made. TRBV23-1 is reported as an ORF; its role is uncertain. The CDR3 has 9 residues if both end residues are counted. CDR3 amino acids: CASSPPGQD.

The chain combines TRBV11-2 with TRBJ2-5; 10 bases align to TRBD2. Germline CDR1 and CDR2: SGHAT and FQNNGV. V was clipped by 6 bases and J by 5 bases; unmatched bases: 6. The CDR3 length is 14 residues. CDR3 residues: CASSQRGGPETQYF. The CDR3 bases are TGTGCCAGCAGTCAGCGGGGGGGCCCGGAGACCCAGTACTTC.

This sequence joins TRBV5-1 and TRBJ1-4; 8 nucleotides align to TRBD1. Germline V lookup: CDR1 SGHRS, CDR2 YFSETQ. There are 16 residues in the CDR3. V trimming: 5 bases; J trimming: 1 base; junction bases outside the gene matches: 7. The CDR3 loop reads CASSPDRGLTNEKLFF. CDR3 bases: TGCGCCAGCAGTCCCGACAGGGGTCTAACTAATGAAAAACTGTTTTTT.

The chain carries TRBV7-2 and TRBJ2-2, with D perhaps matching TRBD2 (7 bases). Germline V gene sequence: CDR1 SGHTA, CDR2 FQGNSA. V was trimmed by 1 base and J by 7 bases, leaving 16 bases between them. There are 16 residues in the CDR3. CDR3 bases: TGTGCCAGCAGCTTAGTGGGGGGGCGGGTTAGCGGGGAGCTGTTTTTT. Translating it yields CASSLVGGRVSGELFF. The full variable domain, its missing parts supplied by reference TRBV7-2 and TRBJ2-2, is GAGVSQSPSNKVTEKGKDVELRCDPISGHTALYWYRQSLGQGLEFLIYFQGNSAPDKSGLPSDRFSAERTGGSVSTLTIQRTQQEDSAVYLCASSLVGGRVSGELFFGEGSRLTVL.

The gene calls are TRBV28 and TRBJ2-3; TRBD2 matches at 11 bases. Germline V gives CDR1 MDHEN, CDR2 SYDVKM. The V gene end was trimmed by 2 bases and the J gene end by 2 bases; junction bases not matched to a gene: 3. The CDR3 runs to 16 residues. Here the CDR3 reads CASSLGTSGITDTQYF. CDR3 nucleotide sequence: TGTGCCAGCAGTTTAGGGACTAGCGGTATCACAGATACGCAGTATTTT.

The chain is built from TRBV12-5 and TRBJ1-2, with 8 bases fitting TRBD1. With 7 bases clipped from V and 7 bases from J, the junction kept 8 bases outside the gene matches. The CDR3 consists of 13 residues. CDR1 and CDR2 (germline): LGHNT, FRNRAP. Written as DNA, the CDR3 is TGTGCTAGTGCCTTGGACAGGGTCGGTGGCTACACCTTC. Translation: CASALDRVGGYTF.

This sequence joins TRBV28 and TRBJ2-4, with 8 nucleotides matching TRBD2. The trim removed 2 bases at V and 0 bases at J, leaving 9 bases unmatched. Per germline, CDR1 MDHEN and CDR2 SYDVKM. The CDR3 has 18 residues. CDR3 bases: TGTGCCAGCAGTTTAGAGGGTAGCGGGACCTTAGCCAAAAACATTCAGTACTTC. It translates to CASSLEGSGTLAKNIQYF.

The rearrangement uses TRBV19 and TRBJ2-1; 12 bases line up with TRBD2. The CDR3 length is 14 residues. CDR1 and CDR2 from the germline V gene are LNHDA and SQIVND (reference sequence). Trimming at V came to 6 bases and at J to 7 bases, leaving 4 bases not matched to a gene. This CDR3 reads CASSLGTSGNEQFF. For the CDR3, the DNA is TGTGCCAGTAGCCTCGGGACTAGCGGGAATGAGCAGTTCTTC.

V gene TRBV27 combines with J gene TRBJ2-1; 9 bases fit TRBD1. With V trimmed by 5 bases and J by 3 bases, 8 bases remained unmatched. The germline gives CDR1 MNHEY, CDR2 SMNVEV (reference sequence). CDR3 length: 16 amino acids. The DNA for the CDR3 is TGTGCCAGCAGTACTACAGGGGGCATGCACTACAATGAGCAGTTCTTC. This sequence encodes CASSTTGGMHYNEQFF.

The gene calls are TRBV6-5 and TRBJ2-5; D gene unclear. Trimming took 2 bases from V and 5 from J, leaving 3 bases between them. The length of the CDR3 is 11 residues. The germline V gene encodes CDR1 MNHEY and CDR2 SVGAGI. CDR3 loop: CASSYAETQYF. The CDR3 nucleotides are TGTGCCAGCAGTTACGCGGAGACCCAGTACTTC.

As to this clone: One junction end does not reproduce the germline sequence, and a read error may be involved. The CDR3 here is CSSSPGQGDGHNTEAFF. In DNA form, the CDR3 reads TGTTCCAGCAGCCCTGGACAGGGGGACGGGCACAACACTGAAGCTTTCTTT. V usage is TRBV7-9 and J usage is TRBJ1-1; 10 positions agree with TRBD1. This CDR3 is 17 amino acids long. Germline V CDR1 and CDR2: SEHNR, FQNEAQ (reference sequence).